The 19 T cell receptor beta chains below come from one sample, sequenced in a study of blood T cell repertoires in COVID-19. The table came from immunoSEQ multiplex PCR; TCRdb's copy has only in-frame clones and leaves some out. Of some 240,000 clones detected, 84% appear once; the ten largest clones hold under 4.5%. Sample: PBMCs or T cells enriched from blood (not recorded which). These receptors were taken from a man younger than 45 with acute COVID-19.

The V and J genes are TRBV28 and TRBJ1-4; D is undetermined. The CDR3 runs 17 residues. CDR1 MDHEN and CDR2 SYDVKM come from the germline V gene. V was clipped by 5 bases and J by 4 bases, with 20 bases between them. The CDR3: CASSPLDTYKFNEKLFF. The CDR3 DNA is TGTGCCAGCAGTCCCCTCGACACCTATAAATTTAATGAAAAACTGTTTTTT.

This chain uses TRBV7-2 with TRBJ2-2; 14 bases agree with TRBD2. Trimming removed 3 bases from V and 5 bases from J; junction bases left unmatched: 5. Per germline, CDR1 SGHTA and CDR2 FQGNSA. CDR3 length: 17 residues. The CDR3, as DNA: TGTGCCAGCAGCTTCTACGGGACTAGCGGGAGTACCGGGGAGCTGTTTTTT. It is translated as CASSFYGTSGSTGELFF. Full variable domain (rest looked up from reference TRBV7-2 and TRBJ2-2): GAGVSQSPSNKVTEKGKDVELRCDPISGHTALYWYRQSLGQGLEFLIYFQGNSAPDKSGLPSDRFSAERTGGSVSTLTIQRTQQEDSAVYLCASSFYGTSGSTGELFFGEGSRLTVL.

The rearrangement joins TRBV4-2 to TRBJ2-1; 12 bases map to TRBD1. Germline lookup yields CDR1 LGHNA and CDR2 YNFKEQ. After removal of 4 bases from V and 7 bases from J, the junction contained 11 bases not matched to a gene. The CDR3 has 17 amino acids. CDR3 loop: CASSPERGQGAINEQFF. In DNA, the CDR3 is TGTGCCAGCAGCCCAGAACGGGGACAGGGGGCGATAAATGAGCAGTTCTTC.

The V and J genes are TRBV5-8 and TRBJ2-1; TRBD2 aligns across 7 bases. Losses at the gene ends were 4 bases for V and 10 bases for J; bases not matched to a gene: 11. The CDR3 runs 14 residues. Germline-derived CDR1 and CDR2 are SGHTS and YDEGEE. The CDR3 protein is CASSPGGGVREQFF. The CDR3 DNA sequence: TGTGCCAGCAGCCCTGGCGGGGGAGTCCGCGAGCAGTTCTTC.

V is TRBV5-6 and J is TRBJ1-6; the match to TRBD1 covers 9 bases. CDR3 size: 16 residues. In germline, CDR1 is SGHDT, CDR2 YYEEEE. Trimming removed 4 bases from V and 0 bases from J; junction bases left unmatched: 2. The CDR3, as DNA: TGTGCCAGCAGCGAGGACAGGGGCTCCTATAATTCACCCCTCCACTTT. Its translation is CASSEDRGSYNSPLHF.

The chain is built from TRBV6-1 and TRBJ1-6; D perhaps matches TRBD1 (5 bases). The CDR3 runs 14 residues. Trimming stripped 2 bases from V and 7 bases from J, with 9 bases between. The V gene's germline CDR1 is MNHNS and CDR2 SASEGT. This CDR3 is CASSEIRGNSPLHF. The DNA for the CDR3 is TGTGCCAGCAGTGAAATTAGGGGAAATTCACCCCTCCACTTT.

In its sample, this clone was seen once. The chain combines TRBV7-2 with TRBJ2-5, with TRBD2 matching over 7 bases. V gave up 2 bases and J gave up 5 bases; unmatched junction bases: 5. Germline V gives CDR1 SGHTA, CDR2 FQGNSA. The CDR3 loop spans 14 amino acids. The chain's CDR3 is CASSLWAGEETQYF. The CDR3 bases are TGTGCCAGCAGCTTATGGGCGGGAGAGGAGACCCAGTACTTC.

The chain links TRBV18 to TRBJ1-3, with D possibly TRBD1 on 5 matching bases. The CDR3 totals 16 residues. CDR1 and CDR2 from the germline V gene are KGHSH and LQKENI. Trimming shortened V by 6 bases and J by 0 bases, and 15 bases separated the two germline ends. CDR3 sequence reads: CASSAYGGFSGNTIYF. As DNA, the CDR3 is TGTGCCAGCTCTGCTTACGGGGGGTTCTCTGGAAACACCATATATTTT.

The CDR3 DNA is TGTGCCAGCAGCTCCCCAGCGGGCTGGACAGGGGCGGAGCCCCAGCATTTT. Its protein product is CASSSPAGWTGAEPQHF. V gene TRBV21-1 combines with J gene TRBJ1-5; the table names TRBD1, a call not compared with the DNA. TRBV21-1 is a recognized pseudogene. The CDR3 loop spans 17 amino acids.

The chain couples TRBV7-2 to TRBJ1-1; D perhaps matches TRBD1 (5 bases). This CDR3 region has 12 residues. V lost 5 bases and J lost 7, with 11 bases in between. Germline lookup yields CDR1 SGHTA and CDR2 FQGNSA. CDR3 sequence: CASSTRTSEAFF. CDR3 nucleotide sequence: TGTGCCAGCAGCACAAGGACAAGTGAAGCTTTCTTT.

The chain has TRBV7-9 and TRBJ2-1; D is unresolved. V dropped 5 bases and J dropped 6 bases, with 8 bases sitting between them. The CDR3 has 12 residues. Per the germline V gene, CDR1 is SEHNR and CDR2 is FQNEAQ (reference sequence). As DNA, the CDR3 is TGTGCCAGCAGCCCCCCGCGCAATGAGCAGTTCTTC. Its protein product is CASSPPRNEQFF.

The gene calls are TRBV6-5 and TRBJ2-7; TRBD1 aligns across 9 bases. Germline values: CDR1 MNHEY, CDR2 SVGAGI. V dropped 10 bases and J dropped 5; count of bases not matched to a gene: 9. This CDR3 has 13 amino acids. DNA for the CDR3: TGTGCCACTGGGACAGGGAGTTTTCACGAGCAGTACGTC. Translation: CATGTGSFHEQYV.

This sequence joins TRBV19 and TRBJ2-3; TRBD1 is a possible D gene (5 bases). V shed 4 bases and J shed 4 bases, with 9 bases lying between them. There are 13 residues in the CDR3. The V gene's germline CDR1 is LNHDA and CDR2 SQIVND (reference sequence). In DNA, the CDR3 is TGTGCCAGTAGTAACGACAGATCAGATACGCAGTATTTT. Protein sequence: CASSNDRSDTQYF.

This clone was recorded once. J is TRBJ1-1 and V is TRBV7-6; the D is unclear. The CDR3 runs to 15 residues. Germline V CDR1 and CDR2: SGHVS, FNYEAQ. V shed 6 bases and J shed 1 base, with 15 bases lying between them. CDR3 DNA sequence: TGTGCCAGCAGTCGACGGGGATCGGAGAACACTGAAGCTTTCTTT. Protein: CASSRRGSENTEAFF.

Points on this clone: A junction boundary mismatches the germline segment, possibly from a read error. The chain recombines TRBV19 with TRBJ2-5, with a weak D call TRBD1 (6 bases). The CDR3 consists of 14 residues. CDR1 and CDR2 from the germline V gene are LNHDA and SQIVND (reference sequence). As DNA, the CDR3 is TGTGCCAGTAGTCAACAGGGTACGGAGGAGACTCAGTACTTC. Translation gives CASSQQGTEETQYF.

This clone has only one observation. This sequence joins TRBV10-3 and TRBJ1-2, with D possibly TRBD1 on 5 matching bases. V was pared by 8 bases and J by 5 bases, with 12 bases between. This CDR3 spans 12 amino acids. The germline V gene has CDR1 ENHRY and CDR2 SYGVKD. CDR3 loop: CAIGAENYGYTF. CDR3 coding DNA: TGTGCCATCGGGGCGGAGAATTATGGCTACACCTTC.

The genes are TRBV7-3 and TRBJ1-1; D ambiguous. CDR1 and CDR2 (germline): SGHTA, FQGTGA. The CDR3 is 13 residues long. Trimming removed 2 bases at V and 2 bases at J, with 6 bases between. CDR3 sequence (DNA): TGTGCCAGCAGCTTAGGAGAAAACACTGAAGCTTTCTTT. Protein: CASSLGENTEAFF. The full variable domain, in which reference TRBV7-3 and TRBJ1-1 provide the parts outside the CDR3, is GAGVSQTPSNKVTEKGKYVELRCDPISGHTALYWYRQSLGQGPEFLIYFQGTGAADDSGLPNDRFFAVRPEGSVSTLKIQRTERGDSAVYLCASSLGENTEAFFGQGTRLTVV.

The chain recombines TRBV6-1 with TRBJ2-1, with 7 bases identical to TRBD2. This CDR3 has 14 amino acids. Germline values: CDR1 MNHNS, CDR2 SASEGT. V lost 7 bases and J lost 7; bases outside the gene matches: 10. The CDR3 loop reads CASTPLGGTNEQFF. The CDR3 coding sequence is TGTGCCAGCACCCCACTGGGAGGGACGAATGAGCAGTTCTTC.

V and J are TRBV14 and TRBJ2-3, with D unresolved. Germline V CDR1 and CDR2: SGHDN, FVKESK. V was cut by 2 bases and J by 0 bases, with 12 bases left in between. The CDR3 totals 16 residues. The CDR3 DNA is TGTGCCAGCAGCCAATTGGGCAGAAAAAGCACAGATACGCAGTATTTT. Its protein product is CASSQLGRKSTDTQYF.